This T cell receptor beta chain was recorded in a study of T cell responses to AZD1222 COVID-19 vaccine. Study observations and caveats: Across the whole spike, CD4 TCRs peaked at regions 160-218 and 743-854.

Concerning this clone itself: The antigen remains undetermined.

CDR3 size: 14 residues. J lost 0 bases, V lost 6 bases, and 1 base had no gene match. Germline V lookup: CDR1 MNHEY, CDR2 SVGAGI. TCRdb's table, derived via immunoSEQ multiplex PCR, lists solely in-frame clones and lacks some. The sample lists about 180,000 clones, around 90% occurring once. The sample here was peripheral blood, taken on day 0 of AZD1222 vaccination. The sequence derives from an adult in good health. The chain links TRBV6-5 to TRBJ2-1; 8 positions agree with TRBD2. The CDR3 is CASRGTSSYNEQFF. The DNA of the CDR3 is TGTGCCAGCAGAGGGACTAGCTCCTACAATGAGCAGTTCTTC.